A single sample gave rise to the 19 T cell receptor beta chains below, sequenced in a study of OX40 agonist ivuxolimab in advanced cancers. Some clones are missing from TCRdb's copy, which holds only in-frame ones; the method was immunoSEQ multiplex PCR. The sample has approximately 22,000 clones, around 85% seen once. The sequencing used CD4+ or CD8+ T cells sorted from blood, collected in a trial of the OX40 agonist ivuxolimab. These TCRs come from an adult with an advanced solid tumor such as melanoma, head and neck, liver or kidney cancer.

The chain has TRBV27 and TRBJ2-7; D not resolved. CDR1 and CDR2 (germline): MNHEY, SMNVEV (reference sequence). With 3 bases removed from V and 4 bases from J, the gap between germline ends came to 7 bases. The CDR3 totals 12 residues. In nucleotides, the CDR3 is TGTGCCAGCAGTTTTTTGGGATACGAGCAGTACTTC. Amino acid sequence: CASSFLGYEQYF.

The genes are TRBV4-1 and TRBJ2-2, with D unclear. Trimming shortened V by 0 bases and J by 1 base, and 6 bases separated the two germline ends. Germline loops: CDR1 MGHRA, CDR2 YSYEKL. This CDR3 has 15 amino acids. In nucleotides, the CDR3 is TGCGCCAGCAGCCAAGATTGGAGGAACACCGGGGAGCTGTTTTTT. Amino acid sequence: CASSQDWRNTGELFF.

This sequence joins TRBV27 and TRBJ2-2; no firm D call. Germline V gene sequence: CDR1 MNHEY, CDR2 SMNVEV (reference sequence). The CDR3 consists of 12 residues. V lost 3 bases to trimming and J lost 5 bases, with 4 bases between them. CDR3 region: CASSFLTGELFF. CDR3 nucleotide sequence: TGTGCCAGCAGTTTTCTTACCGGGGAGCTGTTTTTT.

This sequence joins TRBV6-5 and TRBJ2-7; TRBD1 agrees at 7 bases. Looked up from germline, CDR1 is MNHEY and CDR2 is SVGAGI. Trimming removed 1 base from V and 2 bases from J; junction bases left unmatched: 5. This CDR3 is 15 amino acids long. This chain's CDR3 is CASSYLVGQPYEQYF. In DNA form, the CDR3 reads TGTGCCAGCAGTTACTTAGTGGGACAGCCCTACGAGCAGTACTTC.

The rearrangement links TRBV6-1 to TRBJ1-5; 8 bases are shared with TRBD1. Looked up from germline, CDR1 is MNHNS and CDR2 is SASEGT. Unmatched junction bases numbered 8, after V lost 7 bases and J lost 0 bases. The CDR3 sequence is 16 residues long. The CDR3 sequence: CASTDRGHYSNQPQHF. The CDR3 DNA reads TGTGCCAGCACTGACAGGGGACACTATAGCAATCAGCCCCAGCATTTT.

A single count supports this clone. The CDR3 protein is CASSFPQQGGNTIYF. In DNA, the CDR3 is TGTGCCAGCAGCTTCCCCCAACAGGGGGGAAACACCATATATTTT. The V call is TRBV11-2, the J call TRBJ1-3; 7 bases line up with TRBD1. Germline V CDR1 and CDR2: SGHAT, FQNNGV. This CDR3 region has 15 residues. V was clipped by 3 bases and J by 4 bases; unmatched bases: 6.

V and J are TRBV28 and TRBJ2-7; 7 bases agree with TRBD2. The CDR3 has 13 amino acids. CDR1 and CDR2 (germline): MDHEN, SYDVKM. J lost 5 bases, V lost 6 bases, and 7 bases had no gene match. CDR3 coding DNA: TGTGCCAGCAGCCCGGGACTACTACACGAGCAGTACTTC. Its translation: CASSPGLLHEQYF.

The rearrangement joins TRBV6-5 to TRBJ2-7; D is ambiguous. Trimming removed 5 bases from V and 2 bases from J, with 7 bases in between. CDR3 length: 12 residues. Per germline, CDR1 MNHEY and CDR2 SVGAGI. DNA for the CDR3: TGTGCCAGCAGTGGATTAACCTACGAGCAGTACTTC. This encodes CASSGLTYEQYF.

The chain couples TRBV28 to TRBJ1-1; 8 bases align to TRBD1. The trim removed 3 bases at V and 8 bases at J, leaving 5 bases unmatched. The CDR3 runs 13 residues. CDR1 is MDHEN and CDR2 is SYDVKM in the germline V gene. CDR3 bases: TGTGCCAGCAGTTTCCGGGGACAGGAGGAAGCTTTCTTT. This codes for CASSFRGQEEAFF.

The J gene is TRBJ1-1, the V gene TRBV9, with D possibly matching TRBD1 (6 bases). Trimming left V 0 bases short and J 5 bases short, with 8 bases between. CDR1 is SGDLS, CDR2 YYNGEE, per germline. CDR3 length: 13 amino acids. The CDR3 protein is CASSVARGTEAFF. The CDR3 nucleotides read TGTGCCAGCAGCGTAGCCAGGGGAACTGAAGCTTTCTTT.

The V and J genes are TRBV19 and TRBJ1-1; D gene uncertain. The CDR3 totals 11 residues. Trimming took 7 bases from V and 4 from J, leaving 7 bases between them. CDR1 is LNHDA, CDR2 SQIVND, per germline (reference sequence). The CDR3 DNA sequence: TGTGCCAGTAAGGGTCCCACTGAAGCTTTCTTT. This encodes CASKGPTEAFF. The complete variable domain, with remaining parts taken from reference TRBV19 and TRBJ1-1, reads DGGITQSPKYLFRKEGQNVTLSCEQNLNHDAMYWYRQDPGQGLRLIYYSQIVNDFQKGDIAEGYSVSREKKESFPLTVTSAQKNPTAFYLCASKGPTEAFFGQGTRLTVV.

This chain uses TRBV9 with TRBJ2-1; 10 nucleotides line up with TRBD2. The CDR3 loop spans 15 amino acids. Trimming removed 4 bases from V and 2 bases from J; junction bases left unmatched: 3. CDR1 and CDR2 from the germline V gene are SGDLS and YYNGEE. The CDR3 here is CASSLAGDAYNEQFF. The CDR3 DNA reads TGTGCCAGCAGCCTAGCGGGGGATGCCTACAATGAGCAGTTCTTC.

The V gene is TRBV28, the J gene TRBJ2-7; 11 nucleotides align to TRBD1. V lost 6 bases, J lost 3 bases, and 4 bases stayed unmatched. The CDR3 extends over 14 amino acids. Germline V CDR1 and CDR2: MDHEN, SYDVKM. The CDR3 nucleotides read TGTGCCAGCAGAACCGGGACAGGGGGCTACGAGCAGTACTTC. Translating gives CASRTGTGGYEQYF.

The chain employs TRBV7-6 and TRBJ2-7; D perhaps matches TRBD1 (6 bases). The CDR3 runs to 15 residues. Deletions cut 4 bases from V and 3 bases from J, with 16 bases between. Germline lookup yields CDR1 SGHVS and CDR2 FNYEAQ. Written as DNA, the CDR3 is TGTGCCAGCAGCTCCTCCCAGGGGCTCGGCTACGAGCAGTACTTC. Protein sequence: CASSSSQGLGYEQYF.

V usage is TRBV4-2 and J usage is TRBJ2-1; 7 bases are a match to TRBD2. Unmatched junction bases numbered 0, after V lost 1 base and J lost 6 bases. CDR1 is LGHNA and CDR2 is YNFKEQ in the germline V gene. The CDR3 consists of 13 residues. The CDR3, as DNA: TGTGCCAGCAGCCAAGGCGGGGGCAATGAGCAGTTCTTC. This sequence encodes CASSQGGGNEQFF.

This clone was picked up a small number of times. The V and J genes are TRBV4-2 and TRBJ1-3, with 12 bases lining up with TRBD1. This CDR3 is 17 amino acids long. J lost 4 bases, V lost 4 bases, and 8 bases had no gene match. The germline V gene encodes CDR1 LGHNA and CDR2 YNFKEQ. The DNA for the CDR3 is TGTGCCAGCAGCCCTTACATTGGGACAGGGGGCGGAAACACCATATATTTT. Encoded protein: CASSPYIGTGGGNTIYF.

The V call is TRBV6-1, the J call TRBJ1-3; unclear D gene. The CDR3 loop spans 13 amino acids. Looked up from germline, CDR1 is MNHNS and CDR2 is SASEGT. V was cut by 7 bases and J by 3 bases, with 10 bases left in between. CDR3 nucleotides: TGTGCCAGCACTGACCTGGGTGGAAACACCATATATTTT. Its translation is CASTDLGGNTIYF.

This chain links TRBV5-4 with TRBJ2-1, with TRBD1 matching over 11 bases. Looked up from germline, CDR1 is SGHNT and CDR2 is YYREEE (reference sequence). The V gene end was trimmed by 0 bases and the J gene end by 5 bases; junction bases not matched to a gene: 4. This CDR3 spans 16 amino acids. CDR3 loop: CASSLGTGGDDNEQFF. CDR3 sequence (DNA): TGTGCCAGCAGCTTGGGGACAGGGGGCGACGACAATGAGCAGTTCTTC.

The rearrangement joins TRBV5-1 to TRBJ2-7; weak D call: TRBD1 (5 bases). Germline V gene data show CDR1 as SGHRS and CDR2 as YFSETQ. V was trimmed by 2 bases and J by 3 bases, leaving 9 bases between them. The CDR3 contains 13 residues. The CDR3 bases are TGCGCCAGCAGCTTACGAAGGGGCTACGAGCAGTACTTC. Residues: CASSLRRGYEQYF. Full variable domain (rest looked up from reference TRBV5-1 and TRBJ2-7): KAGVTQTPRYLIKTRGQQVTLSCSPISGHRSVSWYQQTPGQGLQFLFEYFSETQRNKGNFPGRFSGRQFSNSRSEMNVSTLELGDSALYLCASSLRRGYEQYFGPGTRLTVT.